The rows below give T cell receptor beta chains drawn from one sample of a study of blood T cell repertoires in COVID-19. Assay: immunoSEQ multiplex PCR; the TCRdb copy retains only in-frame clones and omits some. The table includes 210,000 or so clones, roughly four fifths detected once. Material: peripheral blood. The source is a woman aged 40-49 years with acute or convalescent COVID-19. CDR3s include the opening cysteine and the closing phenylalanine or tryptophan. D genes are given only for firm matches. Clone size is stated in some rows and not others, as once, few, many or a class when expanded.

d_call	clone_size	v_call	j_call	cdr3_aa	cdr3_nt
TRBD1	NA	TRBV7-2	TRBJ2-4	CASSLNPGTEKNIQYF	TGTGCCAGCAGCTTAAACCCCGGGACAGAAAAAAACATTCAGTACTTC
TRBD2	NA	TRBV7-2	TRBJ2-1	CASSLRVAGGALDEQFF	TGTGCCAGCAGCTTAAGAGTAGCGGGAGGGGCTTTGGATGAGCAGTTCTTC
TRBD1	NA	TRBV29-1	TRBJ1-2	CSATGQGALGYTF	TGCAGCGCCACGGGACAGGGGGCGCTGGGCTACACCTTC
NA	NA	TRBV12-5	TRBJ2-1	CASGLVLSNEQFF	TGTGCTAGTGGTTTGGTACTCTCCAATGAGCAGTTCTTC
NA	NA	TRBV6-2/TRBV6-3	TRBJ2-7	CASSYVGDSSYEQYF	TGTGCCAGCAGTTACGTTGGGGACTCCTCCTACGAGCAGTACTTC
NA	NA	TRBV27	TRBJ2-2	CASSLWADAGELFF	TGTGCCAGCAGTTTATGGGCAGATGCCGGGGAGCTGTTTTTT
NA	NA	TRBV19	TRBJ1-5	CASSIDNGGMQPQHF	TGTGCCAGTAGTATAGATAACGGGGGGATGCAGCCCCAGCATTTT
NA	NA	TRBV6-5	TRBJ2-7	CASSAERVSYEQYF	TGTGCCAGCAGCGCCGAGAGGGTCTCCTACGAGCAGTACTTC
NA	NA	TRBV10-2	TRBJ1-6	CASSESPHGNNSPLHF	TGCGCCAGCAGTGAGTCGCCTCACGGTAATAATTCACCCCTCCACTTT
TRBD1	NA	TRBV10-3	TRBJ1-2	CAIRGRDRDNYGYTF	TGTGCCATCAGGGGCCGGGACAGGGACAACTATGGCTACACCTTC
NA	NA	TRBV19	TRBJ2-4	CASSSTTVKYF	TGTGCCAGTAGTTCCACGACAGTTAAGTACTTC
TRBD2	few	TRBV6-6	TRBJ2-7	CASIYGGDTYEQYF	TGTGCCAGCATATACGGGGGGGACACCTACGAGCAGTACTTC
TRBD2	NA	TRBV7-2	TRBJ2-5	CASSLGLGQETQYF	TGTGCCAGCAGCCTTGGACTAGGTCAAGAGACCCAGTACTTC
NA	once	TRBV3-1/TRBV3-2	TRBJ1-2	CASSQDMARNYGYTF	TGTGCCAGCAGCCAAGATATGGCCAGAAACTATGGCTACACCTTC
NA	NA	TRBV4-1	TRBJ1-1	CASSQIRQGNTEAFF	TGCGCCAGCAGCCAAATAAGGCAGGGGAACACTGAAGCTTTCTTT
NA	few	TRBV5-1	TRBJ2-5	CASSLVISGEETQYF	TGCGCCAGCAGCTTGGTCATATCAGGGGAAGAGACCCAGTACTTC
NA	NA	TRBV4-3	TRBJ2-7	CASSQGVGAVYEQYF	TGCGCCAGCAGCCAAGGGGTAGGGGCAGTATACGAGCAGTACTTC
TRBD2	NA	TRBV24-1	TRBJ2-7	CATSDLRGGGQYF	TGTGCCACCAGTGACCTCCGGGGGGGCGGGCAGTACTTC
NA	few	TRBV4-1	TRBJ1-4	CASSQVKGSREEKLFF	TGCGCCAGCAGCCAAGTCAAAGGGAGTCGTGAAGAAAAACTGTTTTTT
TRBD2	NA	TRBV6-2/TRBV6-3	TRBJ2-2	CASSYSGLARDTGELFF	TGTGCCAGCAGTTACTCGGGACTAGCGCGAGACACCGGGGAGCTGTTTTTT
NA	NA	TRBV19	TRBJ2-1	CASRRVDYNEQFF	TGTGCCAGCAGGAGGGTAGACTACAATGAGCAGTTCTTC
NA	few	TRBV25-1	TRBJ1-6	CASSDTGPNSPLHF	TGTGCCAGCAGTGACACAGGGCCTAATTCACCCCTCCACTTT
NA	NA	TRBV10-3	TRBJ2-2	CAISEGRQTPANTGELFF	TGTGCCATCAGTGAGGGGCGACAGACGCCCGCGAACACCGGGGAGCTGTTTTTT
NA	NA	TRBV13	TRBJ2-1	CASSLERVGSYNEQFF	TGTGCCAGCAGCTTAGAGAGGGTGGGGTCCTACAATGAGCAGTTCTTC
NA	few	TRBV6-2/TRBV6-3	TRBJ1-5	CASSRTGPPIDNQPQHF	TGTGCCAGCAGCCGAACAGGGCCCCCGATAGACAATCAGCCCCAGCATTTT
NA	NA	TRBV28	TRBJ1-1	CASSPTGLPEAFF	TGTGCCAGCAGCCCAACAGGATTACCTGAAGCTTTCTTT
NA	NA	TRBV2	TRBJ2-2	CASSYTTRASGELFF	TGTGCCAGCAGTTATACTACTAGGGCGAGCGGGGAGCTGTTTTTT
NA	once	TRBV5-1	TRBJ1-2	CASSLWEESNYGYTF	TGCGCCAGCAGCTTGTGGGAGGAGTCGAACTATGGCTACACCTTC
NA	NA	TRBV6-6	TRBJ1-5	CASSPGRGQPQHF	TGTGCCAGCAGCCCCGGTAGGGGTCAGCCCCAGCATTTT
TRBD2	NA	TRBV25-1	TRBJ2-1	CASSKIRGLAEGNEQFF	TGTGCCAGCAGTAAAATAAGGGGACTAGCGGAAGGGAATGAGCAGTTCTTC
TRBD1	NA	TRBV2	TRBJ1-2	CASSEGQGGYGYTF	TGTGCCAGCAGTGAAGGACAGGGTGGCTATGGCTACACCTTC
NA	NA	TRBV25-1	TRBJ2-2	CASSEYTGFYTGELFF	TGTGCCAGCAGTGAATATACGGGGTTCTACACCGGGGAGCTGTTTTTT
NA	once	TRBV14	TRBJ2-1	CASSQEIGSWYNEQFF	TGTGCCAGCAGCCAAGAAATCGGGAGCTGGTACAATGAGCAGTTCTTC
TRBD2	NA	TRBV20-1	TRBJ2-7	CSASASGGRGEQYF	TGCAGTGCTAGTGCTAGCGGGGGTCGGGGCGAGCAGTACTTC
NA	NA	TRBV7-9	TRBJ2-1	CASSHSYNEQFF	TGTGCCAGCAGCCACTCTTACAATGAGCAGTTCTTC
TRBD1	NA	TRBV19	TRBJ1-2	CASTQRGQGAKGYTF	TGTGCCAGTACCCAACGGGGGCAGGGGGCTAAAGGCTACACCTTC
NA	NA	TRBV29-1	TRBJ2-3	CSVELGGTDTQYF	TGCAGCGTTGAACTCGGAGGGACAGATACGCAGTATTTT
TRBD1	NA	TRBV5-1	TRBJ1-6	CASSLERSGTGYSPLHF	TGCGCCAGCAGCTTGGAACGATCCGGGACAGGGTATTCACCCCTCCACTTT
TRBD1	many	TRBV20-1	TRBJ1-1	CSASDRGQGGGTEAFF	TGCAGTGCTAGTGACAGGGGGCAAGGAGGAGGCACTGAAGCTTTCTTT
NA	NA	TRBV12-3/TRBV12-4	TRBJ1-4	CASSLREKLFF	TGTGCCAGCAGTTTACGGGAAAAACTGTTTTTT
TRBD2	NA	TRBV3-1/TRBV3-2	TRBJ2-1	CASSQDPLAGGYNEQFF	TGTGCCAGCAGCCAAGATCCTCTAGCGGGAGGTTACAATGAGCAGTTCTTC
TRBD1	few	TRBV6-2/TRBV6-3	TRBJ1-1	CASSHLNRGLDTEAFF	TGTGCCAGCAGTCACTTAAACAGGGGGTTGGACACTGAAGCTTTCTTT
TRBD1	NA	TRBV30	TRBJ1-3	CAWGTGTGNTIYF	TGTGCCTGGGGGACAGGGACTGGAAACACCATATATTTT
NA	NA	TRBV7-2	TRBJ2-4	CASKIGGGENIQYF	TGTGCCAGCAAGATCGGGGGAGGTGAAAACATTCAGTACTTC
TRBD1	NA	TRBV6-1	TRBJ2-2	CASSANRGLVFTGELFF	TGTGCCAGCAGTGCTAACAGGGGTCTGGTGTTCACCGGGGAGCTGTTTTTT
TRBD1	NA	TRBV2	TRBJ1-1	CAGDRVLNTEAFF	TGTGCCGGGGACAGGGTATTGAACACTGAAGCTTTCTTT
NA	NA	TRBV4-2	TRBJ1-1	CASSHEPGTLNTEAFF	TGTGCCAGCAGCCATGAGCCCGGGACACTCAACACTGAAGCTTTCTTT
TRBD2	few	TRBV27	TRBJ2-1	CASSSPSSGSNNEQFF	TGTGCCAGCAGTTCCCCCTCTAGCGGGTCTAACAATGAGCAGTTCTTC
NA	NA	TRBV10-2	TRBJ1-1	CASSDQGGHFEAFF	TGCGCCAGCAGTGATCAGGGTGGGCACTTTGAAGCTTTCTTT
TRBD2	NA	TRBV27	TRBJ2-2	CASSFRASGTPRELFF	TGTGCCAGCAGTTTCCGGGCTAGCGGGACCCCTAGGGAGCTGTTTTTT
TRBD2	NA	TRBV24-1	TRBJ2-1	CATSVRTSGSEQFF	TGTGCCACCAGTGTGCGGACTAGCGGGAGTGAGCAGTTCTTC
NA	few	TRBV27	TRBJ1-5	CASSLFGGPPQHF	TGTGCCAGCAGTTTATTTGGGGGCCCGCCCCAGCATTTT
TRBD1	few	TRBV4-3	TRBJ1-1	CASSQERTGEDTEAFF	TGCGCCAGCAGCCAAGAAAGGACAGGGGAGGACACTGAAGCTTTCTTT
NA	NA	TRBV18	TRBJ1-1	CASSPLDSYTEAFF	TGTGCCAGCTCACCCCTCGATAGCTACACTGAAGCTTTCTTT